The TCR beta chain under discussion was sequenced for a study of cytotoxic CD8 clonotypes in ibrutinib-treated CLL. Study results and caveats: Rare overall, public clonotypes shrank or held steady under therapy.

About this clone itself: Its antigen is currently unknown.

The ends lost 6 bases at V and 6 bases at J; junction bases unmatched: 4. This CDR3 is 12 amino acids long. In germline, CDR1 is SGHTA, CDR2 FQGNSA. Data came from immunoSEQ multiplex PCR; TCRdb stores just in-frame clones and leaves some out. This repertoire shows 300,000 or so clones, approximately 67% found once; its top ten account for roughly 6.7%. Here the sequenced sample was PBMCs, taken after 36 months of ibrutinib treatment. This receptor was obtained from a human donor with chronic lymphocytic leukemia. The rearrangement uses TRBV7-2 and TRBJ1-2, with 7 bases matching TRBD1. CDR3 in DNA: TGTGCCAGCAGTGACAGGGTTCATGGCTACACCTTC. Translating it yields CASSDRVHGYTF.